This T cell receptor beta chain was captured by sequencing in a study of human T cells and chemical hapten exposure. Specified time point: patch test 2, 6 weeks after DPC sensitization. Treatment reported: therapeutic diphenylcyclopropenone sensitization with weekly scalp DPC. TCRdb redid the calling of the RACE reads with MiXCR, one entry per CDR3 protein. Seen here are about 54,000 distinct CDR3 sequences, about 9.9% observed once, and the top ten hold about 1.7%. The CDR3 runs to 18 residues. J gave up 4 bases and V 3 bases, and 16 bases lay outside the gene matches. Germline lookup yields CDR1 SGHVS and CDR2 FNYEAQ. This clonotype was counted many times.

The V and J genes are TRBV7-6 and TRBJ2-3; 7 bases agree with TRBD2. This specimen was whole blood, taken in connection with sensitization to the hapten diphenylcyclopropenone (DPC). The receptor was isolated from a woman aged 50 to 60 with alopecia areata. Some clones in this sample may be carry-over from other donors' samples. Written as DNA, the CDR3 is TGTGCCAGCAGCTTTGGTGACTATCCCGGGGGGAGTGCAGATACGCAGTATTTT. It is translated as CASSFGDYPGGSADTQYF.